This TCR beta chain is from a study of shared clonotypes between healthy human individuals. This table comes from immunoSEQ multiplex PCR, and its TCRdb copy is limited to in-frame clones, with some not included. The sample carries about 2.4 million clones, more than 80% recorded once. In the case of this clone: What it binds is unknown.

Whole-study findings and limits: An effect of sequencing depth on clonotype sharing among donors was expected.

Germline-derived CDR1 and CDR2 are SGDLS and YYNGEE. The CDR3 consists of 17 residues. After removal of 0 bases from V and 2 bases from J, the junction contained 9 bases not matched to a gene. This clonotype was sampled from a man younger than 30 in good health. The V call is TRBV9, the J call TRBJ2-3; 7 bases are a match to TRBD2. The sample was naive CD4+ T cells sorted from blood. Subset here: CD45RA+ positively selected. CDR3 sequence: CASSVAGASGHTDTQYF. DNA for the CDR3: TGTGCCAGCAGCGTAGCTGGGGCTAGCGGACACACAGATACGCAGTATTTT.